This T cell receptor (beta chain) appears in the sequencing data of a study of neoadjuvant anti-PD-1 for oral cavity cancer. With 0 bases removed from V and 7 bases from J, the gap between germline ends came to 20 bases. CDR3 length: 17 amino acids. The V gene's germline CDR1 is SGDLS and CDR2 YYNGEE. Documented time point: after neoadjuvant nivolumab, at surgical resection. This table comes from immunoSEQ multiplex PCR, and its TCRdb copy is limited to in-frame clones, with some not included. Of just under 70,000 clones listed, about 85% are singletons. The sequences come from PBMCs, collected after nivolumab (anti-PD-1) treatment. This chain uses TRBV9 with TRBJ2-1; perhaps TRBD2 as D (5 bases). This receptor was identified in a person aged 35-79 years with oral cavity squamous cell carcinoma. The CDR3 is CASSVAPVGSGLNEQFF. In nucleotides, the CDR3 is TGTGCCAGCAGCGTAGCCCCGGTGGGGTCGGGGTTGAATGAGCAGTTCTTC.